This TCR beta chain was observed in a study of T cells in Graves' hyperthyroidism and ophthalmopathy. V shed 4 bases, J shed 8 bases, and the junction held 7 bases outside the gene matches. This CDR3 has 14 residues. CDR1 is SGHRS, CDR2 YFSETQ, per germline. Template material for amplifying TCR beta CDR3 regions consisted of RNA transcripts. With the HTBI primer set, the TCR CDR3 went through a first round of RT-PCR. MiXCR, applied by TCRdb to the multiplex PCR reads, yields one record per CDR3 protein. Altogether 350,000 or so distinct CDR3 sequences are present, roughly 15% being singletons, with the ten largest covering 34%.

The sequenced sample was blood. V is TRBV5-1 and J is TRBJ1-4; 8 bases agree with TRBD1. The clonotype originates from a woman in her twenties or thirties with Graves' hyperthyroidism that later progressed to Graves' ophthalmopathy. DNA for the CDR3: TGCGCCAGCAGCCGGACAGGGAGCGACGAAAAACTGTTTTTT. Residues: CASSRTGSDEKLFF. The complete variable domain, with remaining parts taken from reference TRBV5-1 and TRBJ1-4, reads KAGVTQTPRYLIKTRGQQVTLSCSPISGHRSVSWYQQTPGQGLQFLFEYFSETQRNKGNFPGRFSGRQFSNSRSEMNVSTLELGDSALYLCASSRTGSDEKLFFGSGTQLSVL.